This is a list of T cell receptor beta chains from one sample in a study of response to subunit inactivated influenza vaccine. MiXCR was run by TCRdb on the RT-PCR reads, yielding one entry per CDR3 protein. The table has 490,000 or so distinct CDR3 sequences, 7.5% to 8.5% seen once. The source was PBMCs from blood, collected roughly 24 months after vaccination. Source of these receptors: a man between 50 and 75 years old who received an inactivated influenza vaccine. CDR3s include the opening cysteine and the closing phenylalanine or tryptophan. A D gene is named only where the DNA matches it firmly. Expanded clones are given a class, and other clones once, few, many or no size at all.

size	J	V	D	CDR3	DNA
few	TRBJ2-2	TRBV12-3/TRBV12-4	-	CASSFSYRHLNTGELFF	TGTGCCAGCAGTTTTAGTTATAGACATCTGAACACCGGGGAGCTGTTTTTT
many	TRBJ2-7	TRBV2	TRBD1	CASSGPGTVPPYEQYF	TGTGCCAGCAGTGGACCCGGGACAGTACCCCCCTACGAGCAGTACTTC
few	TRBJ1-1	TRBV20-1	-	CSARDRRDTEAFF	TGCAGTGCTAGAGATAGGAGGGACACTGAAGCTTTCTTT
many	TRBJ2-7	TRBV7-9	-	CASSSWGQFLYEQYF	TGTGCCAGCAGCTCCTGGGGCCAGTTCCTCTACGAGCAGTACTTC
-	TRBJ1-5	TRBV3-1	TRBD1	CASSHSPGQGFGNQPQHF	TGTGCCAGCAGCCATTCACCGGGACAGGGTTTCGGCAATCAGCCCCAGCATTTT
-	TRBJ2-5	TRBV5-1	-	CASSFVPNQETQYF	TGCGCCAGCAGCTTCGTACCGAACCAAGAGACCCAGTACTTC
few	TRBJ2-3	TRBV4-2	TRBD2	CASSQAKLAGTDTQYF	TGTGCCAGCAGCCAAGCCAAATTAGCGGGGACAGATACGCAGTATTTT
-	TRBJ2-1	TRBV20-1	TRBD1	CSVRGGQGVGDEQFF	TGCAGTGTTAGGGGAGGACAGGGGGTTGGTGATGAGCAGTTCTTC
-	TRBJ2-7	TRBV27	-	CAISKSRQGHYEQYF	TGTGCCATCAGCAAAAGCCGGCAGGGCCACTACGAGCAGTACTTC
-	TRBJ1-1	TRBV5-1	-	CASSLIDNTEAFF	TGCGCCAGCAGCTTGATTGATAACACTGAAGCTTTCTTT
-	TRBJ2-5	TRBV5-5	-	CASSLDTSQETQYF	TGTGCCAGCAGCTTGGACACGTCCCAAGAGACCCAGTACTTC
-	TRBJ2-3	TRBV7-7	-	CASSQQLADTQYF	TGTGCTAGCAGCCAACAGCTAGCAGATACGCAGTATTTT
-	TRBJ1-5	TRBV7-2	-	CASSLVGTSNQPQHF	TGTGCCAGCAGCTTAGTCGGGACGAGCAATCAGCCCCAGCATTTT
many	TRBJ2-2	TRBV29-1	-	CSGKKQGPGELFF	TGCAGCGGGAAAAAACAGGGTCCCGGGGAGCTGTTTTTT
many	TRBJ2-2	TRBV12-3/TRBV12-4	-	CASSPAGAGELFF	TGTGCCAGCAGTCCGGCGGGTGCCGGGGAGCTGTTTTTT
-	TRBJ2-1	TRBV6-1	-	CASKKAGSYNEQFF	TGTGCCAGCAAGAAAGCCGGCTCCTACAATGAGCAGTTCTTC
many	TRBJ1-4	TRBV5-1	-	CASGRFSNEKLFF	TGCGCCAGCGGCCGGTTTTCGAATGAAAAACTGTTTTTT
many	TRBJ1-2	TRBV5-4	TRBD1	CASSTGQAIYGYTF	TGTGCCAGCAGCACGGGACAGGCTATCTATGGCTACACCTTC
few	TRBJ2-1	TRBV11-1	TRBD2	CASSSRSGLAGDVVNEQFF	TGTGCCAGCAGCTCCCGTTCGGGACTAGCGGGAGATGTCGTGAATGAGCAGTTCTTC
-	TRBJ2-2	TRBV2	-	CASRLSWGTGELFF	TGTGCCAGCAGGCTCAGTTGGGGCACCGGGGAGCTGTTTTTT
-	TRBJ2-5	TRBV28	TRBD1	CASRLTGGWEGTQYF	TGTGCCAGCAGACTAACAGGGGGCTGGGAGGGGACCCAGTACTTC
many	TRBJ2-7	TRBV7-2	TRBD1	CASSHGTAYEQYF	TGTGCCAGCAGCCACGGGACAGCCTACGAGCAGTACTTC
few	TRBJ1-6	TRBV12-3/TRBV12-4	-	CASSLQGPNSPLHF	TGTGCCAGCAGTTTGCAGGGCCCTAATTCACCCCTCCACTTT
many	TRBJ2-1	TRBV12-3/TRBV12-4	TRBD2	CASRGLAGGSTYNEQFF	TGTGCCAGCAGAGGACTAGCGGGGGGGTCAACCTACAATGAGCAGTTCTTC
-	TRBJ2-3	TRBV5-1	-	CASSPEANTQYF	TGCGCCAGCAGCCCGGAGGCAAATACGCAGTATTTT
many	TRBJ2-1	TRBV18	TRBD2	CASSPLLAGGLHNEQFF	TGTGCCAGCTCACCGTTACTAGCGGGAGGGCTACACAATGAGCAGTTCTTC
many	TRBJ1-2	TRBV5-6	-	CASSLSGFGYTF	TGTGCCAGCAGCTTGAGTGGGTTTGGCTACACCTTC
many	TRBJ2-1	TRBV4-1	-	CASSRASGGLNNEQFF	TGCGCCAGCAGCCGGGCAAGCGGCGGGCTGAACAATGAGCAGTTCTTC
many	TRBJ1-4	TRBV28	-	CASSWWASNEKLFF	TGTGCCAGCAGTTGGTGGGCCTCCAATGAAAAACTGTTTTTT
many	TRBJ1-4	TRBV5-5	-	CASSLEEGPATNEKLFF	TGTGCCAGCAGCTTGGAGGAGGGGCCTGCAACTAATGAAAAACTGTTTTTT
few	TRBJ2-1	TRBV7-2	-	CASSLLAIAYNEQFF	TGTGCCAGCAGCTTACTGGCGATTGCCTACAATGAGCAGTTCTTC
few	TRBJ2-1	TRBV5-1	-	CASSHRDNLSHEQFF	TGCGCCAGCAGTCACCGGGACAATCTGAGCCATGAGCAGTTCTTC
many	TRBJ2-1	TRBV4-3	TRBD2	CASALGAGGRSEQFF	TGCGCCAGCGCCTTAGGGGCGGGGGGGCGGAGTGAGCAGTTCTTC
many	TRBJ2-1	TRBV7-9	TRBD2	CASSSRTSGPYNEQFF	TGTGCCAGCAGCTCCCGGACTAGCGGACCCTACAATGAGCAGTTCTTC
many	TRBJ2-3	TRBV5-1	-	CASSNTDTQYF	TGTGCCAGCAGTAACACAGATACGCAGTATTTT
-	TRBJ2-7	TRBV4-2	-	CASSQDLASHEQYF	TGTGCCAGCAGCCAAGACCTGGCTAGCCACGAGCAGTACTTC
-	TRBJ2-7	TRBV6-1	-	CASSERAGDSYEQYF	TGTGCCAGCAGCGAACGTGCAGGGGACTCCTACGAGCAGTACTTC
-	TRBJ1-6	TRBV28	-	CASMEYNSPLHF	TGTGCCAGCATGGAATATAATTCACCCCTCCACTTT
-	TRBJ2-3	TRBV3-1	TRBD2	CASSQVLLADTDTQYF	TGTGCCAGCAGCCAAGTACTACTAGCGGACACAGATACGCAGTATTTT
-	TRBJ2-6	TRBV20-1	-	CSARMLQGHSGANVLTF	TGCAGTGCTAGAATGTTGCAGGGACACTCTGGGGCCAACGTCCTGACTTTC
-	TRBJ2-2	TRBV7-7	TRBD1	CASSRDSAGELFF	TGTGCTAGCAGCCGGGACAGCGCCGGGGAGCTGTTTTTT
-	TRBJ2-3	TRBV6-2/TRBV6-3	-	CASSYSTGRGDTQYF	TGTGCCAGCAGTTACTCGACTGGGCGGGGAGATACGCAGTATTTT
few	TRBJ2-1	TRBV6-1	-	CASSEALHEQFF	TGTGCCAGCAGTGAAGCTTTACATGAGCAGTTCTTC
-	TRBJ2-3	TRBV20-1	-	CSASRVVKGDTQYF	TGCAGTGCTAGCCGGGTTGTTAAAGGGGATACGCAGTATTTT
many	TRBJ2-1	TRBV6-5	-	CASSYPYSRRPHNEQFF	TGTGCCAGCAGTTACCCATACAGCAGGAGACCCCACAATGAGCAGTTCTTC
many	TRBJ2-7	TRBV11-2	TRBD1	CASSSVGTASREQYF	TGTGCCAGCAGCTCGGTCGGGACAGCCAGCCGCGAGCAGTACTTC
few	TRBJ2-3	TRBV6-2/TRBV6-3	-	CASRKDSWDTQYF	TGTGCCAGCAGAAAGGACAGCTGGGATACGCAGTATTTT
many	TRBJ1-1	TRBV12-3/TRBV12-4	-	CASSSRGVGTEAFF	TGTGCCAGCAGTTCGAGGGGGGTGGGCACTGAAGCTTTCTTT
few	TRBJ2-1	TRBV4-1	TRBD2	CASSIQAGGLNEQFF	TGCGCCAGCAGCATACAAGCGGGGGGGTTGAATGAGCAGTTCTTC
many	TRBJ2-1	TRBV5-1	-	CASSLGTTPSSYNEQFF	TGCGCCAGCAGCTTGGGGACTACCCCGAGCTCCTACAATGAGCAGTTCTTC